This T cell receptor (beta chain) was recovered during a study of T cell responses to AZD1222 COVID-19 vaccine. Study results and caveats: White British ancestry dominated among donors, who included more females, and clonal diversity was possibly underestimated. In all cases, repertoires were sampled only after the peak T cell response.

About this clone itself: As yet, its antigen is unknown.

This CDR3 spans 16 amino acids. The V gene's germline CDR1 is KGHDR and CDR2 SFDVKD. With V trimmed by 2 bases and J by 3 bases, 6 bases remained unmatched. The data were produced by immunoSEQ multiplex PCR, yet TCRdb's version contains in-frame clones alone and is incomplete. This sample carries about 100,000 clones, approximately 87% of them seen once, and the ten largest clones take about 16%. This specimen consisted of peripheral blood, obtained on day 0 of AZD1222 vaccination. The sequence derives from an adult in good health. The rearrangement joins TRBV24-1 to TRBJ2-1; 7 nucleotides agree with TRBD2. The CDR3 reads CATSDSGPGGYNEQFF. CDR3 DNA: TGTGCCACCAGTGATTCAGGACCGGGGGGCTACAATGAGCAGTTCTTC.